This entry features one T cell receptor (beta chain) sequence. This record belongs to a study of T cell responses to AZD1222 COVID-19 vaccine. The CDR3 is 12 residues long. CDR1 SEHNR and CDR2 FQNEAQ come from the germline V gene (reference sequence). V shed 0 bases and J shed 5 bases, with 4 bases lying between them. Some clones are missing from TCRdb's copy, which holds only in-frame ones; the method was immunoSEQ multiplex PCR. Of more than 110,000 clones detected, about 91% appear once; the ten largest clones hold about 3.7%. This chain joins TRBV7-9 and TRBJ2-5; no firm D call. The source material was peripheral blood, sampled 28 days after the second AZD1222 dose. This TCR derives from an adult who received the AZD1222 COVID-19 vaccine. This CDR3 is CASSLAPETQYF. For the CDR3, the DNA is TGTGCCAGCAGCTTAGCGCCGGAGACCCAGTACTTC.